This is a list of T cell receptor beta chains from one sample in a study of CD8+ T cells in alopecia areata. This table comes from immunoSEQ multiplex PCR, and its TCRdb copy is limited to in-frame clones, with some not included. The sample holds about 150,000 clones, around 50% seen once. This specimen consisted of CD8+ T cells sorted from blood, obtained at week 0. These receptor sequences come from a human donor with alopecia areata. CDR3s include the opening cysteine and the closing phenylalanine or tryptophan. The D gene is left open where the match is weak. Some rows mark clone size as missing; the rest say once, few, many or name a class of expanded clone.

>-|TRBJ2-1|TRBV10-2|-
CASSLTRVNEQFF
TGCGCCAGCAGTTTAACTAGGGTCAATGAGCAGTTCTTC
>-|TRBJ2-1|TRBV11-2|-
CASSGGNEQFF
TGTGCCAGCAGCGGGGGGAATGAGCAGTTCTTC
>-|TRBJ2-1|TRBV5-1|-
CASSLVALRPGREQFF
TGCGCCAGCAGCTTGGTGGCCCTACGGCCGGGTCGGGAGCAGTTCTTC
>-|TRBJ2-3|TRBV4-3|few
CASSQDTGKDTQYF
TGCGCCAGCAGCCAGGACACAGGGAAAGATACGCAGTATTTT
>TRBD1|TRBJ1-2|TRBV13|-
CASSPPGQNPSYGYTF
TGTGCCAGCAGCCCCCCGGGACAGAACCCTTCCTATGGCTACACCTTC
>TRBD2|TRBJ2-7|TRBV13|once
CASSLAGGPYEQYF
TGTGCCAGCAGCTTAGCGGGGGGGCCCTACGAGCAGTACTTC
>-|TRBJ1-1|TRBV6-5|few
CASNMGGNTEAFF
TGTGCCAGCAACATGGGAGGAAACACTGAAGCTTTCTTT
>-|TRBJ1-2|TRBV27|-
CASSLSGNRRNYGYTF
TGTGCCAGCAGTTTATCGGGGAACAGGAGAAACTATGGCTACACCTTC
>-|TRBJ2-5|TRBV7-2|-
CASSWTLQETQYF
TGTGCCAGCAGTTGGACGCTCCAAGAGACCCAGTACTTC
>-|TRBJ1-1|TRBV2|-
CASSEVGQHTEAFF
TGTGCCAGCAGTGAAGTTGGCCAACACACTGAAGCTTTCTTT
>-|TRBJ2-1|TRBV9|-
CASSILTSRAEQFF
TGTGCCAGCAGCATCCTGACTAGTCGTGCTGAGCAGTTCTTC
>-|TRBJ2-1|TRBV4-1|-
CASSPWADGGGNEQFF
TGCGCCAGCAGCCCCTGGGCGGACGGCGGTGGCAATGAGCAGTTCTTC
>-|TRBJ2-3|TRBV27|-
CASGTDTQYF
TGTGCCAGCGGCACAGATACGCAGTATTTT
>-|TRBJ2-2|TRBV9|-
CASSVAGSTGELFF
TGTGCCAGCAGCGTAGCCGGGAGCACCGGGGAGCTGTTTTTT
>TRBD2|TRBJ2-5|TRBV7-8|-
CASSPSPSGGPLETQYF
TGTGCCAGCAGCCCGTCCCCTAGCGGGGGGCCCTTAGAGACCCAGTACTTC
>-|TRBJ1-1|TRBV29-1|-
CSVEPDKNTEAFF
TGCAGCGTTGAACCGGACAAGAACACTGAAGCTTTCTTT
>-|TRBJ1-1|TRBV6-5|-
CASTPGGTEAFF
TGTGCCAGCACCCCGGGAGGTACTGAAGCTTTCTTT
>TRBD1|TRBJ1-1|TRBV6-4|-
CASSAKYGTANTEAFF
TGTGCCAGCAGCGCGAAATATGGGACAGCGAACACTGAAGCTTTCTTT
>TRBD2|TRBJ2-1|TRBV27|-
CASSLVSGGGHRNEQFF
TGTGCCAGCAGTTTGGTTAGCGGGGGGGGCCACCGCAATGAGCAGTTCTTC
>-|TRBJ2-7|TRBV13|once
CASSLPGLETYEQYF
TGTGCCAGCAGCCTCCCTGGACTTGAAACCTACGAGCAGTACTTC
>TRBD2|TRBJ2-1|TRBV29-1|-
CSVEVAGVSSYNEQFF
TGCAGCGTTGAGGTAGCGGGGGTGAGCTCCTACAATGAGCAGTTCTTC
>TRBD2|TRBJ2-7|TRBV7-3|few
CASSLLGPGGEQYF
TGTGCCAGCAGCTTATTGGGCCCGGGGGGTGAGCAGTACTTC
>-|TRBJ2-3|TRBV10-3|-
CATGQSSTDTQYF
TGTGCCACAGGACAGTCTAGCACAGATACGCAGTATTTT
>TRBD1|TRBJ2-7|TRBV4-3|-
CASSQSVGQGRYEQYF
TGCGCCAGCAGCCAGTCCGTGGGACAGGGACGTTACGAGCAGTACTTC
>-|TRBJ2-7|TRBV9|-
CASSVSGVNEQYF
TGTGCCAGCAGCGTGTCCGGGGTCAACGAGCAGTACTTC
>-|TRBJ2-5|TRBV7-6|-
CASSSNIPGTAKETQYF
TGTGCCAGCAGCTCGAATATCCCCGGGACGGCCAAAGAGACCCAGTACTTC
>-|TRBJ1-6|TRBV4-3|-
CASSQDRQGNSPLHF
TGCGCCAGCAGCCAAGATAGGCAGGGTAATTCACCCCTCCACTTT
>-|TRBJ2-2|TRBV15|-
CATRRSLTGNTGELFF
TGTGCCACCAGAAGGTCCTTGACAGGGAACACCGGGGAGCTGTTTTTT
>-|TRBJ2-1|TRBV11-2|few
CASSLGGTSTDEQFF
TGTGCCAGCAGCTTAGGGGGAACTAGCACGGATGAGCAGTTCTTC
>TRBD1|TRBJ2-7|TRBV29-1|-
CSVDGYGDSPYEQYF
TGCAGCGTTGATGGGTATGGGGACAGCCCCTACGAGCAGTACTTC
>-|TRBJ1-1|TRBV13|once
CASSLGVDTEAFF
TGTGCCAGCAGCTTAGGCGTGGACACTGAAGCTTTCTTT
>-|TRBJ2-3|TRBV5-1|-
CASSLEAADTQYF
TGCGCCAGCAGCTTGGAGGCAGCAGATACGCAGTATTTT
>-|TRBJ2-1|TRBV4-3|-
CASSDRTTAYNEQFF
TGCGCCAGCAGCGACAGGACTACCGCCTACAATGAGCAGTTCTTC
>-|TRBJ2-7|TRBV5-1|-
CASSLEGRDEQYF
TGCGCCAGCAGCTTGGAGGGTAGGGACGAGCAGTACTTC
>-|TRBJ1-2|TRBV11-2|-
CASSSDRQSSNYGYTF
TGTGCCAGCAGCTCCGATCGACAGTCTTCTAACTATGGCTACACCTTC
>-|TRBJ2-3|TRBV5-6|-
CASSSTGSGTPSTDTQYF
TGTGCCAGCAGCTCAACCGGCAGTGGGACACCTAGCACAGATACGCAGTATTTT
>-|TRBJ2-7|TRBV9|-
CASSVGGDSYEQYF
TGTGCCAGCAGCGTAGGCGGGGATTCCTACGAGCAGTACTTC
>-|TRBJ2-2|TRBV5-6|few
CASSIQGGTGELFF
TGTGCCAGCAGCATACAGGGTGGCACCGGGGAGCTGTTTTTT
>TRBD1|TRBJ2-1|TRBV29-1|few
CSVTGTGFSFEQFF
TGCAGCGTCACCGGGACAGGGTTTTCTTTTGAGCAGTTCTTC
>TRBD1|TRBJ1-2|TRBV6-4|once
CASSENRGLGYTF
TGTGCCAGCAGTGAAAACAGGGGTCTTGGCTACACCTTC
>-|TRBJ2-1|TRBV15|-
CATSRDPQGLNYNEQFF
TGTGCCACCAGCAGAGATCCTCAGGGGTTAAACTACAATGAGCAGTTCTTC
>TRBD1|TRBJ2-5|TRBV7-6|few
CASSPPTGGGVETQYF
TGTGCCAGCAGTCCACCGACAGGGGGCGGCGTGGAGACCCAGTACTTC
>TRBD1|TRBJ1-2|TRBV6-5|-
CASSYGQGAGYTF
TGTGCCAGCAGTTATGGGCAGGGGGCTGGCTACACCTTC
>-|TRBJ2-3|TRBV14|-
CASSSRDKQYF
TGTGCCAGCAGTTCCCGCGATAAGCAGTATTTT
>-|TRBJ2-2|TRBV7-2|many
CASSSRNTGELFF
TGTGCCAGCAGCTCCCGGAACACCGGGGAGCTGTTTTTT
>-|TRBJ1-1|TRBV30|-
CAWSETETTEAFF
TGTGCCTGGAGCGAGACAGAGACTACTGAAGCTTTCTTT
>TRBD2|TRBJ2-3|TRBV7-9|-
CASLSGGTTDTQYF
TGTGCCTCCTTGAGCGGGGGGACGACAGATACGCAGTATTTT
>TRBD2|TRBJ2-7|TRBV29-1|few
CSVVLRGRDEQYF
TGCAGCGTCGTTTTGCGGGGGAGGGACGAGCAGTACTTC